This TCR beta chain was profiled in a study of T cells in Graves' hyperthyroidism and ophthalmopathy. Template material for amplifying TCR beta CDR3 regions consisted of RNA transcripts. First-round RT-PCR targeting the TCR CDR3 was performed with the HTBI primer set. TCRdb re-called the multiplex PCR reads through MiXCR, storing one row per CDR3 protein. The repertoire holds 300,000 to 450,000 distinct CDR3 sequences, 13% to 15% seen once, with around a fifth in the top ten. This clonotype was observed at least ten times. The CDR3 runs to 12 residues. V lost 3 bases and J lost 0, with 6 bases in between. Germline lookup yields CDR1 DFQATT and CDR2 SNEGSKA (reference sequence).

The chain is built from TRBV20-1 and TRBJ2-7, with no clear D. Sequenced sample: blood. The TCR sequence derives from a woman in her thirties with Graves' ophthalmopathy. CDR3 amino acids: CSASFSSYEQYF. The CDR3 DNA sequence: TGCAGTGCTAGTTTCAGCTCCTACGAGCAGTACTTC.